Presented here are 27 T cell receptor beta chains from one specimen sequenced in a study of regulatory T cells in long-lasting Graves disease (dated by TCRdb to the early 2020s). Library creation used multiplex PCR. Sequencing was carried out with an Illumina HiSeq 4000. TCR beta libraries were built with iRepertoire HTBI primers and Arm-PCR amplification of CDR3 regions. TCRdb cleaned the public reads at Q25 with fastp, built clones with MiXCR and kept in-frame beta chains. All rows with the same CDR3 protein become a single entry with the most common DNA and genes. Counted in this sample were approximately 400,000 distinct CDR3 sequences; more than 13% of them appeared once. The ten largest clones capture about a sixth of the sample. In light of the paper, this sample's time point label describes: newly diagnosed GD, antithyroid drugs for less than 3 months. For both TCR sequencing and RNA sequencing, RNA was extracted from PBMCs in TRIzol.

This same sample was also part of a study on T cells in Graves' hyperthyroidism and ophthalmopathy.

Sequencing used peripheral blood mononuclear cells (PBMCs), obtained at new diagnosis, from a patient treated with antithyroid drugs. All receptors come from a woman in her 30s with Graves disease. Donor details come from another sample of the same person, matched by shared clones.

The chain joins TRBV28 to TRBJ2-5; no firm D call. The CDR3 spans 13 residues. Germline CDR1 is MDHEN and CDR2 is SYDVKM. V was trimmed by 7 bases and J by 2 bases, leaving 11 bases between them. The CDR3 bases are TGTGCCAGCAATAGACTGCTACAAGAGACCCAGTACTTC. Amino acid sequence: CASNRLLQETQYF. Supplemented by reference TRBV28 and TRBJ2-5, the full variable domain reads DVKVTQSSRYLVKRTGEKVFLECVQDMDHENMFWYRQDPGLGLRLIYFSYDVKMKEKGDIPEGYSVSREKKERFSLILESASTNQTSMYLCASNRLLQETQYFGPGTRLLVL.

This clonotype was counted between two and nine times. V usage is TRBV5-1 and J usage is TRBJ2-7; 8 bases match TRBD1. The CDR3 is 16 amino acids. Trimming cost V 4 bases and J 5 bases; bases outside gene matches: 14. In germline, CDR1 is SGHRS, CDR2 YFSETQ. CDR3 sequence reads: CASSLGAGTGGNEQYF. The DNA for the CDR3 is TGCGCCAGCAGCCTAGGGGCCGGGACAGGCGGGAACGAGCAGTACTTC.

This clonotype was detected many times. V usage is TRBV11-2 and J usage is TRBJ2-1; D call uncertain. Deletions cut 2 bases from V and 4 bases from J, with 6 bases between. CDR3 length: 13 residues. Germline CDR1 SGHAT, CDR2 FQNNGV. CDR3 in amino acids: CASSLNRYNEQFF. DNA for the CDR3: TGTGCCAGCAGCTTAAACCGATACAATGAGCAGTTCTTC.

This clonotype has at least ten counts. The chain has TRBV2 and TRBJ1-6; D unclear. The CDR3 loop spans 15 amino acids. V lost 2 bases and J lost 6, with 11 bases in between. Germline V gene sequence: CDR1 SNHLY, CDR2 FYNNEI. The DNA of the CDR3 is TGTGCCAGCAGTGAACCGCGCGGGGTTAATTCACCCCTCCACTTT. This encodes CASSEPRGVNSPLHF.

J is TRBJ2-3 and V is TRBV27; D is possibly TRBD1 (7 bases). The V gene lost 5 bases and the J gene lost 6 bases, with 18 bases spanning the gap. Germline CDR1 reads MNHEY; CDR2 reads SMNVEV (reference sequence). The CDR3 length is 15 residues. The CDR3 here is CASSILPGGIDTQYF. CDR3 DNA: TGTGCCAGCAGTATCCTGCCAGGGGGGATTGATACGCAGTATTTT.

This clonotype has a handful of counts. The chain combines TRBV20-1 with TRBJ1-1, with a possible D match to TRBD1 (6 bases). Germline V lookup: CDR1 DFQATT, CDR2 SNEGSKA (reference sequence). CDR3 length: 12 amino acids. Deletions cut 6 bases from V and 4 bases from J, with 12 bases between. DNA of the CDR3: TGCAGTGCCGGGGGGGGGGCCACTGAAGCTTTCTTT. Translated, it gives CSAGGGATEAFF.

This clonotype has at least ten counts. This chain links TRBV7-8 with TRBJ1-5; D is possibly TRBD1 (5 bases). Germline loops: CDR1 SGHVS, CDR2 FQNEAQ. The V end was cut by 2 bases, the J end by 6 bases, with 17 bases between. The CDR3 runs to 16 residues. The DNA of the CDR3 is TGTGCCAGCAGCTTATACAGTATGGCAGGGAGTCAGCCCCAGCATTTT. Its translation is CASSLYSMAGSQPQHF.

This clonotype was observed at least ten times. The V and J genes are TRBV7-9 and TRBJ2-5, with D hard to call. CDR1 SEHNR and CDR2 FQNEAQ come from the germline V gene (reference sequence). Trimming removed 2 bases at V and 3 bases at J, with 19 bases between. This CDR3 is 17 amino acids long. CDR3 sequence (DNA): TGTGCCAGCAGCTTATGGGCCCTTACCCCCACTAAAGAGACCCAGTACTTC. This gives the protein CASSLWALTPTKETQYF.

In its sample, this clonotype was seen many times. The genes are TRBV27 and TRBJ2-3; a possible D gene is TRBD2 (5 bases). This CDR3 spans 14 amino acids. V lost 4 bases to trimming and J lost 1 base, with 9 bases between them. Germline-derived CDR1 and CDR2 are MNHEY and SMNVEV (reference sequence). CDR3 sequence: CASSSPGGTDTQYF. CDR3 bases: TGTGCCAGCAGTTCCCCCGGGGGCACAGATACGCAGTATTTT.

This clonotype was seen ten or more times. CDR3 protein: CASSSPGTKGYEQYF. CDR3 nucleotides: TGTGCCAGCAGCTCCCCCGGGACAAAAGGTTACGAGCAGTACTTC. The chain combines TRBV5-5 with TRBJ2-7, with a tentative D call TRBD1 (6 bases). The CDR3 is 15 amino acids. V was pared by 3 bases and J by 4 bases, with 17 bases between. CDR1 and CDR2 (germline): SGHKS, YYEKEE (reference sequence).

Ten or more counts support this clonotype. The chain is built from TRBV5-1 and TRBJ2-7; no firm D call. V dropped 0 bases and J dropped 5 bases, with 15 bases sitting between them. This CDR3 comprises 15 residues. In germline, CDR1 is SGHRS, CDR2 YFSETQ. CDR3 bases: TGCGCCAGCAGCTTGGTGGAAGTGAGGTCCCACGAGCAGTACTTC. It codes for CASSLVEVRSHEQYF.

The V gene is TRBV12-5, the J gene TRBJ2-3; D is perhaps TRBD2 (5 bases). The CDR3 totals 17 residues. The germline gives CDR1 LGHNT, CDR2 FRNRAP. The germline V and J ends were trimmed by 3 bases and 0 bases, with 16 bases remaining between them. In nucleotides, the CDR3 is TGTGCTAGTGGTTTTTCTATGGGGAGCGCGAGCACAGATACGCAGTATTTT. Protein sequence: CASGFSMGSASTDTQYF.

This clonotype came up many times. The chain links TRBV12-3 or TRBV12-4 to TRBJ1-2, with a possible D match to TRBD1 (5 bases). Trimming removed 6 bases from V and 5 bases from J, with 19 bases in between. The CDR3 has 15 amino acids. CDR3 DNA sequence: TGTGCCAGCAGCACCCCACCCCAGGGCTCTTATGGCTACACCTTC. It translates to CASSTPPQGSYGYTF.

This clonotype turned up a few times. The rearrangement joins TRBV11-2 to TRBJ2-7; the match to TRBD2 covers 10 bases. Trimming took 5 bases from V and 4 from J; bases not matched to a gene: 8. The germline CDR1 and CDR2 sequences are SGHAT and FQNNGV. The CDR3 has 15 residues. The CDR3 DNA follows: TGTGCCAGCAGCCGGCTAGCGGGAGTGTCTTACGAGCAGTACTTC. This codes for CASSRLAGVSYEQYF.

This clonotype was seen many times. The chain links TRBV27 to TRBJ2-6; D perhaps matches TRBD1 (6 bases). CDR1 and CDR2 (germline): MNHEY, SMNVEV (reference sequence). The V end lost 6 bases, the J end lost 3 bases, and 15 bases lay between the germline ends. The CDR3 sequence is 16 residues long. CDR3 nucleotides: TGTGCCAGCAGCGTCAACAGGGCGGATGGGGCCAACGTCCTGACTTTC. Protein: CASSVNRADGANVLTF.

The chain has TRBV4-1 and TRBJ2-5; D is perhaps TRBD2 (6 bases). Germline V lookup: CDR1 MGHRA, CDR2 YSYEKL. Trimming removed 5 bases from V and 5 bases from J, with 18 bases in between. There are 15 residues in the CDR3. The CDR3 loop is CASSILGGGGETQYF. The CDR3 nucleotides are TGCGCCAGCAGCATTTTGGGCGGAGGAGGGGAGACCCAGTACTTC.

This clonotype was picked up many times. V usage is TRBV7-9 and J usage is TRBJ2-2; no clear D. V lost 6 bases and J lost 2, with 7 bases in between. This CDR3 region has 13 residues. Germline assignment: CDR1 SEHNR and CDR2 FQNEAQ (reference sequence). CDR3 region: CASRRANTGELFF. In nucleotides, the CDR3 is TGTGCCAGCAGACGGGCTAACACCGGGGAGCTGTTTTTT.

This clonotype has at least ten counts. The chain is built from TRBV20-1 and TRBJ2-3, with 9 bases that match TRBD2. J was trimmed by 4 bases and V by 3 bases; bases with no gene match: 5. This CDR3 is 14 amino acids long. Germline CDR1 and CDR2: DFQATT and SNEGSKA (reference sequence). CDR3 nucleotides: TGCAGTGCTAGGAGGGCGGGAGGGCCAGATACGCAGTATTTT. This codes for CSARRAGGPDTQYF.

This clonotype was picked up many times. V usage is TRBV20-1 and J usage is TRBJ2-7; 10 positions agree with TRBD2. The CDR3 is 15 amino acids. After removal of 3 bases from V and 7 bases from J, the junction contained 12 bases not matched to a gene. From germline, CDR1 is DFQATT and CDR2 SNEGSKA (reference sequence). DNA for the CDR3: TGCAGTGCTAGCGTTGCCGGGACTAGCGTTCGTGAGCAGTACTTC. As protein: CSASVAGTSVREQYF.

This CDR3 is CASSGGRSGRYF. The CDR3 region has the DNA TGTGCCAGCAGCGGGGGCCGCTCAGGTCGGTACTTC. The V call is TRBV11-3, the J call TRBJ2-5, with D tentatively TRBD1 (6 bases). V was clipped by 5 bases and J by 13 bases, with 17 bases between them. From germline, CDR1 is SGHNT and CDR2 YENEEA. CDR3 length equals 12 residues.

This clonotype was recorded at least ten times. The chain carries TRBV2 and TRBJ2-7, with D tentatively TRBD1 or TRBD2 (5 bases each). The V gene lost 2 bases and the J gene lost 4 bases, with 9 bases spanning the gap. The CDR3 runs to 13 residues. In germline, CDR1 is SNHLY, CDR2 FYNNEI. In DNA form, the CDR3 reads TGTGCCAGCAGTGAATGGGGGTTTTACGAGCAGTACTTC. This codes for CASSEWGFYEQYF.

The chain uses TRBV20-1 and TRBJ2-7; the match to TRBD2 covers 7 bases. Germline V gene lookup returns CDR1 DFQATT and CDR2 SNEGSKA (reference sequence). V dropped 5 bases and J dropped 0; count of bases not matched to a gene: 4. The CDR3 loop spans 13 amino acids. The CDR3 region has the DNA TGCAGTGCTTCAGAGCGGGGCTCCTACGAGCAGTACTTC. Encoded protein: CSASERGSYEQYF.

This chain joins TRBV7-2 and TRBJ1-3, with a weak D call TRBD1 (6 bases). The V gene lost 5 bases and the J gene lost 0 bases, with 14 bases spanning the gap. This CDR3 is 16 amino acids long. Germline V lookup: CDR1 SGHTA, CDR2 FQGNSA. The CDR3 reads CASSEDSTFSGNTIYF. The CDR3 bases are TGTGCCAGCAGCGAGGACAGCACTTTCTCTGGAAACACCATATATTTT. Full variable domain (rest looked up from reference TRBV7-2 and TRBJ1-3): GAGVSQSPSNKVTEKGKDVELRCDPISGHTALYWYRQSLGQGLEFLIYFQGNSAPDKSGLPSDRFSAERTGGSVSTLTIQRTQQEDSAVYLCASSEDSTFSGNTIYFGEGSWLTVV.

This clonotype was observed a few times. The V call is TRBV7-9, the J call TRBJ2-7, with D possibly being TRBD1 (6 bases). CDR1 and CDR2 from the germline V gene are SEHNR and FQNEAQ (reference sequence). V dropped 4 bases and J dropped 5 bases, with 12 bases sitting between them. This CDR3 contains 13 residues. The CDR3: CASSYTTGNEQYF. The DNA of the CDR3 is TGTGCCAGCAGCTACACCACAGGGAACGAGCAGTACTTC.

Concerning this clonotype: Relative to the germline gene, one junction end is altered; a read error may explain this. The chain joins TRBV20-1 to TRBJ1-1; tentatively, D is TRBD1 (5 bases). The CDR3 has 12 residues. The V gene's germline CDR1 is DFQATT and CDR2 SNEGSKA (reference sequence). For the CDR3, the DNA is TGCAGTGGGGGGGAGATGAACACTGAAGCTTCCTTT. Its protein product is CSGGEMNTEASF.

This clonotype was seen repeatedly, ten times or more. The chain has TRBV30 and TRBJ1-5; D is ambiguous. Trimming took 2 bases from V and 7 from J, leaving 9 bases between them. Germline CDR1 is GTSNPN and CDR2 is SVGIG (reference sequence). The CDR3 is made up of 12 amino acids. CDR3 bases: TGTGCCTGGAGTAGAGAAGGACAGCCCCAGCATTTT. Protein sequence: CAWSREGQPQHF.

In this sample, this clonotype turned up many times. The chain carries TRBV6-1 and TRBJ2-3; D is uncertain. CDR3 length equals 13 residues. Trimming pared 6 bases from V and 0 bases from J, leaving 7 bases between. Germline lookup yields CDR1 MNHNS and CDR2 SASEGT. In DNA, the CDR3 is TGTGCCAGCAGACCGACTAGCACAGATACGCAGTATTTT. It yields the protein CASRPTSTDTQYF.